Below, one TCR beta chain is given with its context. Run at survey level, the immunoSEQ assay was version v3.0. Clones were sequenced by immunoSEQ multiplex PCR, and TCRdb holds only the in-frame ones, with some missing. This repertoire shows approximately 26,000 clones, about 87% found once; its top ten account for around 3.3%. The data stem from a study of long-term antiretroviral therapy in people with HIV. V shed 0 bases and J shed 3 bases, with 4 bases lying between them. The CDR3 is 13 amino acids. The germline gives CDR1 SGHRS, CDR2 YFSETQ. The receptor's source is a young woman with HIV. Sequenced material: unsorted PBMCs, taken 1.8 years after starting antiretroviral therapy. This sequence joins TRBV5-1 and TRBJ1-5; D gene uncertain. The CDR3 DNA reads TGCGCCAGCAGCTTGGACCACAATCAGCCCCAGCATTTT. This encodes CASSLDHNQPQHF.